This T cell receptor beta chain is drawn from a study of blood T cell repertoires in COVID-19. Background on the study: The United States, Italy and Spain were the sources of the acute and convalescent COVID-19 samples. The analysed material was cDNA or gDNA that came from T cells, B-cell-depleted T cells, or PBMCs.

Trimming left V 0 bases short and J 5 bases short, with 11 bases between. Per germline, CDR1 GTSNPN and CDR2 SVGIG (reference sequence). This CDR3 is 14 amino acids long. Authors' methods: It was from reference gene primer amplification that nucleated cell counts were estimated. Method: immunoSEQ multiplex PCR; TCRdb's copy keeps in-frame clones and lacks some. V, J and clone size were drawn from that table, and D and trimming were deduced from the DNA. This sample yields about 83,000 clones, of which about 92% are seen a single time; roughly 15% belongs to the top ten. This clone has just one count. The chain uses TRBV30 and TRBJ1-5; maybe TRBD1 (5 bases). The TCR comes from a woman of 80 years or more with active or convalescent COVID-19. The sample taken for sequencing was peripheral blood. The chain's CDR3 is CAWSVRGSYQPQHF. The CDR3 DNA is TGTGCCTGGAGTGTAAGGGGCAGCTATCAGCCCCAGCATTTT.